This T cell receptor beta chain was identified during a study of blood T cell repertoires in COVID-19. As processed by the authors: Cell counts per sample came from amplifying reference gene primers. Only in-frame clones appear in the TCRdb table, and some are missing; sequencing was by immunoSEQ multiplex PCR. That table furnishes V, J and clone size, whereas the DNA furnished D and trimming. This table has 150,000 or so clones, 82% appearing once. Trimming removed 0 bases from V and 5 bases from J, with 10 bases in between. Germline V gene data show CDR1 as MRHNA and CDR2 as SNTAGT. The CDR3 loop spans 14 amino acids.

Sequenced: peripheral blood. This receptor was obtained from a woman in her seventies with acute or convalescent COVID-19. This chain joins TRBV6-4 and TRBJ1-1; D not resolved. CDR3 loop: CASSDSPGVTEAFF. CDR3 sequence (DNA): TGTGCCAGCAGTGACTCCCCGGGTGTAACTGAAGCTTTCTTT.